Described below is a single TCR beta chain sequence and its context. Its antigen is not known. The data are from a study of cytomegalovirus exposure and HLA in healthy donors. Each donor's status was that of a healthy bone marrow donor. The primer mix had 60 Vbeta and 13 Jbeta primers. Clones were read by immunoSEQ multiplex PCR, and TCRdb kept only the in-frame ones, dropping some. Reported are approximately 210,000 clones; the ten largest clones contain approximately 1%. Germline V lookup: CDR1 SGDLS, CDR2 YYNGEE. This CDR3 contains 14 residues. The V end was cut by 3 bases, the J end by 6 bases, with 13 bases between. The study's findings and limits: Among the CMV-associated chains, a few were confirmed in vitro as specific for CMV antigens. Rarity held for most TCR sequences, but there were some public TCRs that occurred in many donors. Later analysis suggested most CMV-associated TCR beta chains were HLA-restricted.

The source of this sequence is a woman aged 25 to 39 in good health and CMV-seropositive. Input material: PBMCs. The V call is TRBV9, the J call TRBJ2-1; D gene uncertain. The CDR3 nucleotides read TGTGCCAGCAGCGCCCAAAGTGCGAGCAATGAGCAGTTCTTC. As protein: CASSAQSASNEQFF.